This T cell receptor beta chain was sequenced during a study of cytomegalovirus exposure and HLA in healthy donors. Though nominally healthy at sampling, donors likely had unrecorded immune exposures. CDR1 is SGHTA and CDR2 is FQGNSA in the germline V gene. V lost 1 base to trimming and J lost 7 bases, with 17 bases between them. The CDR3 spans 15 residues. This clone is a singleton in its sample. Its antigen remains unidentified. Study-level points and caveats: TCR beta V- and J-gene trimming, according to a later analysis, was linked to a missense DCLRE1C variant. Rare sequences made up most TCRs, while some public TCRs were found in many donors.

The PCR had 60 Vbeta and 13 Jbeta primers. The data were produced by immunoSEQ multiplex PCR, yet TCRdb's version contains in-frame clones alone and is incomplete. The repertoire holds more than 100,000 clones, with over 80% as singletons. Input material: PBMCs. The source is a man aged 35-49 years in good health and CMV-seronegative. The chain links TRBV7-2 to TRBJ2-7, with D possibly TRBD1 on 6 matching bases. CDR3 nucleotide sequence: TGTGCCAGCAGCTTAGTGGGACACGGGCCCGTGGAGCAGTACTTC. This codes for CASSLVGHGPVEQYF.